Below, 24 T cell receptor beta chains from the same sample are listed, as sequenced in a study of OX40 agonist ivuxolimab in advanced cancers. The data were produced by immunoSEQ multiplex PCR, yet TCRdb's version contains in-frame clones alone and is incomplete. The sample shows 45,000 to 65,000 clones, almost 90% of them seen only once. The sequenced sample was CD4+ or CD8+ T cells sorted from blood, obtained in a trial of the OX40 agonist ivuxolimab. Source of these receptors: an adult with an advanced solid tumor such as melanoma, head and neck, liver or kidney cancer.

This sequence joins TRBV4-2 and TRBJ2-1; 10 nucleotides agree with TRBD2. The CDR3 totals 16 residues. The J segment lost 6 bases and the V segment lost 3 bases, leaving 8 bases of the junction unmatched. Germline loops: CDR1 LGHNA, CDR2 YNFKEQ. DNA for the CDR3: TGTGCCAGCAGCCACCGGCTAGCGGGAGAGTTCAATGAGCAGTTCTTC. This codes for CASSHRLAGEFNEQFF.

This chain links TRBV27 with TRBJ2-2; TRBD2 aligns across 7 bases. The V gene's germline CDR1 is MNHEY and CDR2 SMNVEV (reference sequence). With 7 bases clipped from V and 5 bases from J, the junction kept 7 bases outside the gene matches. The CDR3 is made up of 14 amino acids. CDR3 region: CASKRPGRTGELFF. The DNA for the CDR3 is TGTGCCAGCAAGCGACCCGGGAGGACCGGGGAGCTGTTTTTT.

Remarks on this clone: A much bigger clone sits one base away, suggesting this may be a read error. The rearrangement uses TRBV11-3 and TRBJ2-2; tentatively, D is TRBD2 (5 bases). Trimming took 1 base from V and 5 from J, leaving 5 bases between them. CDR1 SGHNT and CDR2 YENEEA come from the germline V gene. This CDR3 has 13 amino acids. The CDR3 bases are TGTGCCAGCAGCTTAGGAGGGACCGGGGAGCTGTTTTTT. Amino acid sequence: CASSLGGTGELFF.

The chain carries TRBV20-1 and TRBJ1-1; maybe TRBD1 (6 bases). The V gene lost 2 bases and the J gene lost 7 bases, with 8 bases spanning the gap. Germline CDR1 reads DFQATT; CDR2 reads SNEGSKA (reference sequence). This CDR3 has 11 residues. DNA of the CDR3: TGCAGTGCTAGAAAACAGGGTGAAGCTTTCTTT. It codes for CSARKQGEAFF.

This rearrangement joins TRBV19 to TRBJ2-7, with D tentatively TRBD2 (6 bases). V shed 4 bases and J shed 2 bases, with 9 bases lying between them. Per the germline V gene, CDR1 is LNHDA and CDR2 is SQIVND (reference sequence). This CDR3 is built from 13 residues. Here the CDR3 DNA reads TGTGCCAGTAGTAGACCGGGAGCCTACGAGCAGTACTTC. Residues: CASSRPGAYEQYF.

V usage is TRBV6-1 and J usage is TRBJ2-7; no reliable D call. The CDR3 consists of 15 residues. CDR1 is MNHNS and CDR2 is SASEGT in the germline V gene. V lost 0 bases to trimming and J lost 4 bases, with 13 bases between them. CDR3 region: CASSEAFSRGYEQYF. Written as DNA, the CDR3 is TGTGCCAGCAGTGAAGCGTTCTCCAGAGGTTACGAGCAGTACTTC.

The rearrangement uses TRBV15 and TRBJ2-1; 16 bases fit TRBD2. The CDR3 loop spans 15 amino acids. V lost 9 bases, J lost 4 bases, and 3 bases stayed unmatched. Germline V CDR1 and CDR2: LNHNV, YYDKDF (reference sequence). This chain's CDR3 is CATGLAGGPYNEQFF. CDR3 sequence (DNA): TGTGCCACGGGACTAGCGGGAGGGCCATACAATGAGCAGTTCTTC.

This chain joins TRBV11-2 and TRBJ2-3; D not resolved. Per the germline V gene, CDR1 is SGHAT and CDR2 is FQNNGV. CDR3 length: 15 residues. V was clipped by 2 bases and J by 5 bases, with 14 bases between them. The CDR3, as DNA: TGTGCCAGCAGCTTATACGGCTCTCTTTTAGATACGCAGTATTTT. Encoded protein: CASSLYGSLLDTQYF.

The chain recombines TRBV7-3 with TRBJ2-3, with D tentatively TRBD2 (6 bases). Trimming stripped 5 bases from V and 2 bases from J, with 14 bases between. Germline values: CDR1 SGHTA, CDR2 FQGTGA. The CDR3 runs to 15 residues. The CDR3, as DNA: TGTGCCAGCAGCCCTGGTGGAGGGATCACAGATACGCAGTATTTT. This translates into CASSPGGGITDTQYF.

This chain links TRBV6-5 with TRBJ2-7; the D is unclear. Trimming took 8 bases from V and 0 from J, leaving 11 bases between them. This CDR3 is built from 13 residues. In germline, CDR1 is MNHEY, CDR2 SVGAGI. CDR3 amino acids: CASARQLSYEQYF. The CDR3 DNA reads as TGTGCCAGCGCCAGGCAGCTCTCCTACGAGCAGTACTTC.

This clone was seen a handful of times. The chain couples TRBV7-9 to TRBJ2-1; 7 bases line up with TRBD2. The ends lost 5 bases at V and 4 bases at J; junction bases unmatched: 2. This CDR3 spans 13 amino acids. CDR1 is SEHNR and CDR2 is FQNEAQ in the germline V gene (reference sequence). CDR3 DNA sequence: TGTGCCAGCAGCCCCGGGGGGTACAATGAGCAGTTCTTC. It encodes CASSPGGYNEQFF.

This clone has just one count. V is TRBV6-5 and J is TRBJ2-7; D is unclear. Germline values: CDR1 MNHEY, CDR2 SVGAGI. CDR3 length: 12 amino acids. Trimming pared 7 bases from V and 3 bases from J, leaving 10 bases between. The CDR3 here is CASKDGIYEQYF. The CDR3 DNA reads TGTGCCAGCAAAGACGGTATCTACGAGCAGTACTTC.

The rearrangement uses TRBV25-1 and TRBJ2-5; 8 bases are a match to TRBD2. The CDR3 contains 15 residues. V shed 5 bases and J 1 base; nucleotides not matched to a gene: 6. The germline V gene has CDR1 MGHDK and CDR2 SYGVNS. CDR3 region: CASSPGAGVQETQYF. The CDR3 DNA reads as TGTGCCAGCAGTCCCGGAGCGGGAGTCCAAGAGACCCAGTACTTC.

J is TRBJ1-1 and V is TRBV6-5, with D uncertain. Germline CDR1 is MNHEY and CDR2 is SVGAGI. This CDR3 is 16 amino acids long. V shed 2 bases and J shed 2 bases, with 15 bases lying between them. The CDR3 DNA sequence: TGTGCCAGCAGTTACCTAAGTAAAGGCCTCAACACTGAAGCTTTCTTT. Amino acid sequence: CASSYLSKGLNTEAFF.

CDR3 bases: TGTGCCAGCACCCCGGGACCGATCTCTGGAAACACCATATATTTT. Translation gives CASTPGPISGNTIYF. The V call is TRBV6-5, the J call TRBJ1-3, with a weak D call TRBD1 (5 bases). The V gene lost 7 bases and the J gene lost 0 bases, with 13 bases spanning the gap. The CDR3 extends over 15 amino acids. Germline V gene sequence: CDR1 MNHEY, CDR2 SVGAGI.

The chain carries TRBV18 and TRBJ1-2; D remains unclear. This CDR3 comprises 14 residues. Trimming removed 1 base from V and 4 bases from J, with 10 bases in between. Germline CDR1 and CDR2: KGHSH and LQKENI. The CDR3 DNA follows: TGTGCCAGCTCACCACTTCTCAACAGCTATGGCTACACCTTC. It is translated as CASSPLLNSYGYTF.

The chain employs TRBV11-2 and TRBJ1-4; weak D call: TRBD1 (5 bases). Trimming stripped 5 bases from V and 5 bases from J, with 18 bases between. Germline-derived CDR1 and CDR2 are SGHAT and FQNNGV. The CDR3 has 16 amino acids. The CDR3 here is CASSHRDPRVNEKLFF. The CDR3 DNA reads TGTGCCAGCAGCCACCGGGACCCACGCGTCAATGAAAAACTGTTTTTT.

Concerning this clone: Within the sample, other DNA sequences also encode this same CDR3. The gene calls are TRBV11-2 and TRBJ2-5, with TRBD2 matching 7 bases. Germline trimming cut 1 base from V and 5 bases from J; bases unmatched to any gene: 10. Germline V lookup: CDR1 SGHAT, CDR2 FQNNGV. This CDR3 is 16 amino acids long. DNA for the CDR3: TGTGCCAGCAGCTTAGTTCTGGGAGGGGCGGGCGAGACCCAGTACTTC. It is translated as CASSLVLGGAGETQYF.

The CDR3 protein is CASSDSSSGSDEQFF. CDR3 coding DNA: TGTGCCAGCAGTGACTCGAGTAGCGGGAGCGATGAGCAGTTCTTC. The chain uses TRBV6-4 and TRBJ2-1, with TRBD2 matching 9 bases. V lost 0 bases and J lost 8; bases outside the gene matches: 5. This CDR3 has 15 residues. CDR1 and CDR2 from the germline V gene are MRHNA and SNTAGT.

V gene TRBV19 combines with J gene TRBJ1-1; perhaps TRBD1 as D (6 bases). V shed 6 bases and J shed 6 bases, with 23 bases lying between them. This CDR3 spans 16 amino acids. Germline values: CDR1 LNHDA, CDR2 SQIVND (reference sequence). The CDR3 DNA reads TGTGCCAGTAGCCCTACCCCCGGGACATCTACGTCTGAAGCTTTCTTT. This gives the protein CASSPTPGTSTSEAFF.

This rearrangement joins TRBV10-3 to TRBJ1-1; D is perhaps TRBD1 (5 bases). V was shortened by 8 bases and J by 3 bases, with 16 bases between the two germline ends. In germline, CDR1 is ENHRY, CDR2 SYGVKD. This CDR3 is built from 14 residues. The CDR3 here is CAIGPGQMHTEAFF. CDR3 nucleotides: TGTGCCATCGGTCCAGGGCAGATGCACACTGAAGCTTTCTTT.

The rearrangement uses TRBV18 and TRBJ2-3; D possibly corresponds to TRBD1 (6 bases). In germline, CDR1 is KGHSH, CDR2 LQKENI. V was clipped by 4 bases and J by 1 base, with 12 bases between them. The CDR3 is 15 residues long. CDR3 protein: CASSRTGSGTDTQYF. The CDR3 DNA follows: TGTGCCAGCTCACGCACAGGGTCTGGCACAGATACGCAGTATTTT.

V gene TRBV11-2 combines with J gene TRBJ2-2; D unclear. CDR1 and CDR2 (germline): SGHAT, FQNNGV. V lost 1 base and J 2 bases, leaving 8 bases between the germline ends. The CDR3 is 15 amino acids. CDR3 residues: CASSLVGGNTGELFF. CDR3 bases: TGTGCCAGCAGCTTAGTCGGTGGCAACACCGGGGAGCTGTTTTTT.

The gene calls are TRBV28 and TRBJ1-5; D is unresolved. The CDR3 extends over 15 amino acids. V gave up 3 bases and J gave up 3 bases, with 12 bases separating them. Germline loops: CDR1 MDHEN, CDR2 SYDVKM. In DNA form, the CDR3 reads TGTGCCAGCAGTTTGGATGCTGACAACAATCAGCCCCAGCATTTT. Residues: CASSLDADNNQPQHF.